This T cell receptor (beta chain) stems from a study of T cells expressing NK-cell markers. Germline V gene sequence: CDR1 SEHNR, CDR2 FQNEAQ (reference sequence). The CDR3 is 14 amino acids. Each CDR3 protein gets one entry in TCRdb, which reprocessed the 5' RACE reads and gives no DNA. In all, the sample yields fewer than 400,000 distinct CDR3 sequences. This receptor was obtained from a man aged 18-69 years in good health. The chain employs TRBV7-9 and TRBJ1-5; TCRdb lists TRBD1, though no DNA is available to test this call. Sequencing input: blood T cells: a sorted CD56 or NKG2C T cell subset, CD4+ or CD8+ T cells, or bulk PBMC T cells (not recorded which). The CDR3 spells CASSDPLGDQPQHF.